The T cell receptor beta chain under discussion was sequenced for a study of siplizumab effects on memory and regulatory T cells. Overall study results and limits: The majority of clones, roughly 80-96% of proliferating CD4+ or CD8+ clones, lacked an assignable naive or memory phenotype.

Data came from immunoSEQ multiplex PCR; TCRdb stores just in-frame clones and leaves some out. The data hold tens of thousands of clones, with 91% observed a single time. Notes on this clone: Antigen unknown.

V gave up 2 bases and J gave up 8 bases; unmatched junction bases: 6. Germline CDR1 is MNHNS and CDR2 is SASEGT. The CDR3 consists of 15 residues. The sample taken for sequencing was CD8+ T cells sorted from blood. The rearrangement links TRBV6-1 to TRBJ2-1; TRBD2 agrees at 10 bases. This clonotype originated in a human donor in good health. The CDR3 loop reads CASSESSGGAYEQFF. DNA of the CDR3: TGTGCCAGCAGTGAATCGAGCGGGGGGGCCTATGAGCAGTTCTTC.